This entry describes one TCR beta chain. These data belong to a study of shared clonotypes between healthy human individuals. The CDR3 runs 14 residues. J was trimmed by 1 base and V by 5 bases; bases with no gene match: 5. Germline CDR1 reads SEHNR; CDR2 reads FQNEAQ (reference sequence). Produced via immunoSEQ multiplex PCR; TCRdb's table is partial and in-frame only. The sample includes some 2 million clones, approximately 94% of them seen just once. Naivety among CD8 cells was defined by CD45RO negativity and positive CCR7 selection, thereby excluding terminally differentiated effector memory CD45RA+ cells.

What was sequenced was naive CD8+ T cells sorted from blood. This clonotype was sampled from a man between 18 and 29 years old in good health. The rearrangement uses TRBV7-9 and TRBJ2-7, with 7 bases lining up with TRBD1. The CDR3 nucleotides are TGTGCCAGCAGCCCCGGGACAGTATCCTACGAGCAGTACTTC. Its translation is CASSPGTVSYEQYF.